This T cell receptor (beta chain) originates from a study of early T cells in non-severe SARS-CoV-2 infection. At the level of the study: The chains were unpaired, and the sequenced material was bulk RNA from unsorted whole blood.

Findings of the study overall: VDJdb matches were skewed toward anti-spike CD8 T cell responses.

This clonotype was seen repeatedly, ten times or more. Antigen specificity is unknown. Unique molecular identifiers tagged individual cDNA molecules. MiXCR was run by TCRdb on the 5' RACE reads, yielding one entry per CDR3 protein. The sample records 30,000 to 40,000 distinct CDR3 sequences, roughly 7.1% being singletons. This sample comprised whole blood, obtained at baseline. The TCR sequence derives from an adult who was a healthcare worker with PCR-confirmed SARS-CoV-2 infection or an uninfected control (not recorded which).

The CDR3 here is CASSSSGRNEQYF. The DNA of the CDR3 is TGCGCCAGCAGCTCATCCGGAAGAAACGAGCAGTACTTC. This sequence joins TRBV5-1 and TRBJ2-7; D call uncertain. The CDR3 runs to 13 residues. V lost 3 bases to trimming and J lost 5 bases, with 12 bases between them. The germline CDR1 and CDR2 sequences are SGHRS and YFSETQ. Full variable domain (missing parts from reference TRBV5-1 and TRBJ2-7): KAGVTQTPRYLIKTRGQQVTLSCSPISGHRSVSWYQQTPGQGLQFLFEYFSETQRNKGNFPGRFSGRQFSNSRSEMNVSTLELGDSALYLCASSSSGRNEQYFGPGTRLTVT.